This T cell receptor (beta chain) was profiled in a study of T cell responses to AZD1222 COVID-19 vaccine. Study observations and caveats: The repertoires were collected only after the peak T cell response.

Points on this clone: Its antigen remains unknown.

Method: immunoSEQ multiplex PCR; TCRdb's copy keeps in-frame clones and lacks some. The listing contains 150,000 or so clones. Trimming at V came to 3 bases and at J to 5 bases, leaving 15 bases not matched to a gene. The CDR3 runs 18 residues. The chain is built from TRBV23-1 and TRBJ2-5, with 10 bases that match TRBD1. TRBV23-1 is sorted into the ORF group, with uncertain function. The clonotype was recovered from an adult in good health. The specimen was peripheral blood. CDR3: CASSHRYGETGGRETQYF. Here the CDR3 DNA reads TGCGCCAGCAGTCATAGGTATGGGGAGACAGGGGGCCGGGAGACCCAGTACTTC.